This paragraph reports one TCR beta chain. TCRdb keeps only in-frame clones here, not all; method: immunoSEQ multiplex PCR. The data hold roughly 60,000 clones, with about nine tenths observed a single time. This entry comes from a study of T cell changes during pregnancy in multiple sclerosis. The V gene's germline CDR1 is SNHLY and CDR2 FYNNEI. J was trimmed by 10 bases and V by 4 bases; bases with no gene match: 13. The CDR3 has 15 amino acids. V usage is TRBV2 and J usage is TRBJ1-1; 9 bases are a match to TRBD1. This clonotype was sampled from a female donor with multiple sclerosis, enrolled in a pregnancy study. Here the sequenced sample was CD4+ T cells from peripheral blood mononuclear cells, taken in the first trimester of pregnancy. CDR3 sequence: CASSGPGQGLFGAFF. CDR3 coding DNA: TGTGCCAGCAGTGGCCCGGGACAGGGCCTTTTTGGAGCTTTCTTT.